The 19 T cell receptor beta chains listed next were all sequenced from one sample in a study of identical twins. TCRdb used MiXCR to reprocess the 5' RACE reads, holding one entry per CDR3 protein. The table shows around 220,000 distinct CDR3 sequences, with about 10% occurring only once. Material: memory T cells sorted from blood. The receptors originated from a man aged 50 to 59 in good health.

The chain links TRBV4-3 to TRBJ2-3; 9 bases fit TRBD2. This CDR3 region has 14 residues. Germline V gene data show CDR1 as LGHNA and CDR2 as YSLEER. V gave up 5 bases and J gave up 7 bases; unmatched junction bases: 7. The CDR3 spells CASSEGGGAHTQYF. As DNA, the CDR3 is TGCGCCAGCAGCGAGGGCGGGGGGGCCCATACGCAGTATTTT.

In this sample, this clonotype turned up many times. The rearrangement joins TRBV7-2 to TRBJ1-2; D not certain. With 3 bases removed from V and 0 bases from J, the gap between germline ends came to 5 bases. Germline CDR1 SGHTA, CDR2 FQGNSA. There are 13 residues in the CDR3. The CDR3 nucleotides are TGTGCCAGCAGCTTGAGTCCTAACTATGGCTACACCTTC. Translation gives CASSLSPNYGYTF.

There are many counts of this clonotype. The CDR3 region has the DNA TGCAGTGCTAGAGGGGAGATGGGGTTGGGGGAGCAGTACTTC. Translated: CSARGEMGLGEQYF. This chain connects TRBV20-1 to TRBJ2-7, with a possible D match to TRBD2 (5 bases). The CDR3 has 14 amino acids. The V end lost 1 base, the J end lost 7 bases, and 17 bases lay between the germline ends. CDR1 DFQATT and CDR2 SNEGSKA come from the germline V gene (reference sequence).

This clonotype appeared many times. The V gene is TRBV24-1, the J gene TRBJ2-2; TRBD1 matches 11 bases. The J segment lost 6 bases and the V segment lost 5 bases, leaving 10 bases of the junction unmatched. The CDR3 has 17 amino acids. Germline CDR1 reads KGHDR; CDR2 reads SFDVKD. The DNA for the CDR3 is TGTGCCACCAGTGCCATTGCTCAGGGACAGGGGGCCGGGGAGCTGTTTTTT. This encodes CATSAIAQGQGAGELFF.

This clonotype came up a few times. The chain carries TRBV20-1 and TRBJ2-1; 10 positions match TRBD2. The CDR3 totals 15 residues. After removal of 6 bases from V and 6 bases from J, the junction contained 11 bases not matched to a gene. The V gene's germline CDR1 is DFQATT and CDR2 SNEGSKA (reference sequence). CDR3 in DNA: TGCAGTGCCACTCGACTAGCGGGCCCAACCAATGAGCAGTTCTTC. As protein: CSATRLAGPTNEQFF.

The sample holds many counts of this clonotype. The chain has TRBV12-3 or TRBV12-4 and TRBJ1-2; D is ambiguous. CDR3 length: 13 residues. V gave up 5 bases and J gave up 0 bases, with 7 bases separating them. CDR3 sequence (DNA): TGTGCCAGCAGTCCATTCGCTAACTATGGCTACACCTTC. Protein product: CASSPFANYGYTF.

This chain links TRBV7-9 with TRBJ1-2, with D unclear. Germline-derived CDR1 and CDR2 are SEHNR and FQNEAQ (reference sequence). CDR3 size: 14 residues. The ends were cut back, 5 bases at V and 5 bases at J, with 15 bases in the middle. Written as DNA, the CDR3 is TGTGCCAGCAGCATAGGAGGGTTTAGTTATGGCTACACCTTC. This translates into CASSIGGFSYGYTF.

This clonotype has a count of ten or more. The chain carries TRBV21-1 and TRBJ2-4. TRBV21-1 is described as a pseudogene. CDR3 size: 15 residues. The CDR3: CASSCGDLAKNIQYF. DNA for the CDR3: TGTGCCAGCAGCTGTGGGGATTTAGCCAAAAACATTCAGTACTTC.

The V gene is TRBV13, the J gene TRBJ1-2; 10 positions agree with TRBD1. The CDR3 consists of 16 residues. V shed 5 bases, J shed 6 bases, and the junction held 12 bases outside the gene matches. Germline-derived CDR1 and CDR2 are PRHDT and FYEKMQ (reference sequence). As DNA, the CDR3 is TGTGCCAGCAGCACGGGGACAGGGGTTCCAAGCGATGGCTACACCTTC. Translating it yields CASSTGTGVPSDGYTF.

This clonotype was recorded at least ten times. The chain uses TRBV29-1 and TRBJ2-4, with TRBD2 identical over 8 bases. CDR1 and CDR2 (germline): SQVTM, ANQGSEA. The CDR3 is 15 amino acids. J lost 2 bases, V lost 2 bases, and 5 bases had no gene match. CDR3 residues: CSVEWRGASKNIQYF. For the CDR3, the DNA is TGCAGCGTTGAATGGCGGGGGGCTTCCAAAAACATTCAGTACTTC.

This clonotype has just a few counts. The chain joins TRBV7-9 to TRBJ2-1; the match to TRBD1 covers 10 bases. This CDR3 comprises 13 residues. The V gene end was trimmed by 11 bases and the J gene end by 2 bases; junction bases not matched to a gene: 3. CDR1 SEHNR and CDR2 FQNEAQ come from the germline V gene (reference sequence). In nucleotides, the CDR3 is TGTGCCTCCGGGACAGGGGCCTACAATGAGCAGTTCTTC. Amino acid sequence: CASGTGAYNEQFF.

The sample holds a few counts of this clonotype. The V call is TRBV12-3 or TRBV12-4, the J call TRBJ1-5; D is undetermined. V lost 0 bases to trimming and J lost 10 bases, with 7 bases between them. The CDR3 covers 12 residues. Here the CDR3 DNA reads TGTGCCAGCAGTTTAGCGTCTGGACCCCAGCATTTT. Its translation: CASSLASGPQHF.

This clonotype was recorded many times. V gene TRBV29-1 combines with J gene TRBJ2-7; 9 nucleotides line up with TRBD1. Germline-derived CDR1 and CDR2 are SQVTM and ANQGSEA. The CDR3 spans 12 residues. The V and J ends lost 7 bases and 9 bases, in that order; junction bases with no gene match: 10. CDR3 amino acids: CSARDRAFVQYF. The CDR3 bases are TGCAGCGCTCGGGACAGGGCTTTCGTGCAGTACTTC.

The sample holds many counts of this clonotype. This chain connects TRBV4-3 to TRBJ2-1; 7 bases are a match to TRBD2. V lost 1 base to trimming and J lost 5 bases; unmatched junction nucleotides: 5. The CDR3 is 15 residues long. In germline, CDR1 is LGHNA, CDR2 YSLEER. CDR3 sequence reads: CASSQGGGRDNEQFF. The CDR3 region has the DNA TGCGCCAGCAGCCAAGGTGGCGGGAGAGACAATGAGCAGTTCTTC.

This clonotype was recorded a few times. The DNA of the CDR3 is TGTGCCAGCAGCCCCTCGCAGGGGGCCCAGTACTTC. This encodes CASSPSQGAQYF. The chain joins TRBV7-2 to TRBJ2-5; 7 nucleotides match TRBD1. V lost 5 bases to trimming and J lost 9 bases; unmatched junction nucleotides: 6. Germline V gene sequence: CDR1 SGHTA, CDR2 FQGNSA. The CDR3 sequence is 12 residues long.

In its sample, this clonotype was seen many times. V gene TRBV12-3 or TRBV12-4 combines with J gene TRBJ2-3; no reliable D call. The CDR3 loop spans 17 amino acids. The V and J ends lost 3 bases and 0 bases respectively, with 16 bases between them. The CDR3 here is CASSFGGGGTSTDTQYF. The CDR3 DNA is TGTGCCAGCAGTTTTGGCGGTGGTGGAACTAGCACAGATACGCAGTATTTT.

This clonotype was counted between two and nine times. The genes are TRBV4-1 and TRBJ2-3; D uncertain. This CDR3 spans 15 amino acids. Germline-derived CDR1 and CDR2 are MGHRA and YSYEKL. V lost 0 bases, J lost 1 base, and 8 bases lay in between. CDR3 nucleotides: TGCGCCAGCAGCCAAGATCCTGCAGGCACAGATACGCAGTATTTT. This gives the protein CASSQDPAGTDTQYF.

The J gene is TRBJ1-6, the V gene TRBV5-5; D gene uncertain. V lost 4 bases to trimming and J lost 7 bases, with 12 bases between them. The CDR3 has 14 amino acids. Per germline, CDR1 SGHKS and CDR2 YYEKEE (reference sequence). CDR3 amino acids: CASSPGLANSPLHF. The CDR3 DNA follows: TGTGCCAGCAGCCCAGGACTGGCAAATTCACCCCTCCACTTT. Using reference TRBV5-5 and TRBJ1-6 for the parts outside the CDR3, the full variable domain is DAGVTQSPTHLIKTRGQQVTLRCSPISGHKSVSWYQQVLGQGPQFIFQYYEKEERGRGNFPDRFSARQFPNYSSELNVNALLLGDSALYLCASSPGLANSPLHFGNGTRLTVT.

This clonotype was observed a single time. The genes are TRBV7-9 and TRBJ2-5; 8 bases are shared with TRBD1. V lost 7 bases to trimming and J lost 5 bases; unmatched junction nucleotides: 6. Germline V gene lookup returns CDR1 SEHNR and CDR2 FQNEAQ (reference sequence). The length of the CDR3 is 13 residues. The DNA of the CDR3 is TGTGCCAGCAACCAGGGGGCCCGGGAGACCCAGTACTTC. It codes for CASNQGARETQYF.